This is a list of T cell receptor beta chains from one sample in a study of T-cell reconstitution after alpha-beta-depleted transplantation in children. TCRdb passed the PCR reads through MiXCR, listing each CDR3 protein once. Counted here are 600,000 or so distinct CDR3 sequences, about 21% occurring once; the ten biggest clones make up roughly 13%. Here the sequenced sample was PBMCs, mostly from graft donor cells, taken 360 days after TCRalphabeta/CD19-depleted stem cell transplant. The receptors come from a boy younger than two who had a stem cell transplant for acute myeloid leukemia, so the T cells may come from the graft donor. Both conserved end residues are part of each CDR3. The order of the fields is D gene, clone size, J gene, V gene, CDR3 protein, CDR3 DNA. The D gene is left open where the match is weak. Clone size is stated in some rows and not others, as once, few, many or a class when expanded.

D gene: -; clone size: -; J gene: TRBJ2-1; V gene: TRBV7-9; CDR3 protein: CASLSGGVKQFF; CDR3 DNA: TGTGCCAGCTTATCCGGGGGAGTCAAGCAGTTCTTC
D gene: -; clone size: -; J gene: TRBJ1-1; V gene: TRBV6-1; CDR3 protein: CASRGYSRAAFF; CDR3 DNA: TGTGCCAGCAGGGGCTATTCCAGGGCCGCTTTCTTT
D gene: TRBD1; clone size: many; J gene: TRBJ1-3; V gene: TRBV29-1; CDR3 protein: CSVRTGSGNTIYF; CDR3 DNA: TGCAGCGTTCGGACAGGCTCTGGAAACACCATATATTTT
D gene: -; clone size: few; J gene: TRBJ1-3; V gene: TRBV20-1; CDR3 protein: CSATTFGQPPLSGNTIYF; CDR3 DNA: TGCAGTGCGACAACCTTCGGACAGCCCCCTCTCTCTGGAAACACCATATATTTT
D gene: TRBD2; clone size: few; J gene: TRBJ2-6; V gene: TRBV7-2; CDR3 protein: CASSLVASGGIPSGANVLTF; CDR3 DNA: TGTGCCAGCAGCTTAGTGGCTAGCGGCGGCATTCCATCTGGGGCCAACGTCCTGACTTTC
D gene: -; clone size: many; J gene: TRBJ2-2; V gene: TRBV6-5; CDR3 protein: CASSYDAVTGELFF; CDR3 DNA: TGTGCCAGCAGTTACGACGCCGTCACCGGGGAGCTGTTTTTT
D gene: -; clone size: many; J gene: TRBJ2-7; V gene: TRBV7-8; CDR3 protein: CASSRTYEQYF; CDR3 DNA: TGTGCCAGCAGCCGAACCTACGAGCAGTACTTC
D gene: -; clone size: few; J gene: TRBJ2-3; V gene: TRBV10-3; CDR3 protein: CAISDLGDTQYF; CDR3 DNA: TGTGCCATCAGTGACCTGGGCGATACGCAGTATTTT
D gene: -; clone size: -; J gene: TRBJ2-1; V gene: TRBV7-2; CDR3 protein: CASSQSSEQFF; CDR3 DNA: TGTGCCAGCAGCCAATCAAGTGAGCAGTTCTTC
D gene: TRBD1; clone size: -; J gene: TRBJ2-3; V gene: TRBV20-1; CDR3 protein: CSASPGQGATDTQYF; CDR3 DNA: TGCAGTGCCTCCCCGGGACAGGGGGCTACAGATACGCAGTATTTT
D gene: -; clone size: -; J gene: TRBJ2-7; V gene: TRBV7-3; CDR3 protein: CASSLNGGRDISSYEQYF; CDR3 DNA: TGTGCCAGCAGCTTAAATGGCGGCCGGGACATCTCCTCCTACGAGCAGTACTTC
D gene: -; clone size: -; J gene: TRBJ1-5; V gene: TRBV12-3/TRBV12-4; CDR3 protein: CASSLRPGEPHPPQHF; CDR3 DNA: TGTGCCAGCAGCCTCCGGCCAGGGGAACCCCATCCGCCCCAGCATTTT
D gene: TRBD2; clone size: -; J gene: TRBJ2-5; V gene: TRBV3-1; CDR3 protein: CASSHLLAGVETQYF; CDR3 DNA: TGTGCCAGCAGCCACCTACTAGCGGGGGTGGAGACCCAGTACTTC
D gene: -; clone size: few; J gene: TRBJ2-7; V gene: TRBV20-1; CDR3 protein: CSASRIYEQYF; CDR3 DNA: TGCAGTGCTAGTAGGATATACGAGCAGTACTTC
D gene: -; clone size: many; J gene: TRBJ2-4; V gene: TRBV25-1; CDR3 protein: CASSEVGPVAKNIQYF; CDR3 DNA: TGTGCCAGCAGTGAAGTGGGGCCGGTAGCCAAAAACATTCAGTACTTC
D gene: -; clone size: -; J gene: TRBJ2-1; V gene: TRBV29-1; CDR3 protein: CSVEASSYNEQFF; CDR3 DNA: TGCAGCGTTGAGGCTAGCTCCTACAATGAGCAGTTCTTC
D gene: -; clone size: many; J gene: TRBJ1-6; V gene: TRBV7-2; CDR3 protein: CASSTALFPGGSVPLHF; CDR3 DNA: TGTGCCAGCTCAACCGCGTTATTCCCGGGGGGCTCTGTACCCCTCCACTTT
D gene: -; clone size: once; J gene: TRBJ2-3; V gene: TRBV5-1; CDR3 protein: CASSLGPRGPNTDTQYF; CDR3 DNA: TGCGCCAGCAGCTTGGGACCGAGGGGCCCTAACACAGATACGCAGTATTTT
D gene: -; clone size: once; J gene: TRBJ2-7; V gene: TRBV21-1; CDR3 protein: CASKNRDDSYEQYF; CDR3 DNA: TGTGCCAGCAAAAACCGGGACGACTCCTACGAGCAGTACTTC
D gene: -; clone size: few; J gene: TRBJ2-1; V gene: TRBV15; CDR3 protein: CATSIGAGAYNEQFF; CDR3 DNA: TGTGCCACCAGCATCGGGGCAGGGGCGTACAATGAGCAGTTCTTC
D gene: -; clone size: many; J gene: TRBJ2-3; V gene: TRBV15; CDR3 protein: CATSRDLGVTDTQYF; CDR3 DNA: TGTGCCACCAGCAGAGATCTGGGGGTAACAGATACGCAGTATTTT
D gene: -; clone size: many; J gene: TRBJ1-2; V gene: TRBV4-1; CDR3 protein: CASSHGGGASRGYGGYTF; CDR3 DNA: TGCGCCAGCAGCCACGGAGGAGGGGCGTCGCGTGGTTACGGTGGCTACACCTTC
D gene: -; clone size: many; J gene: TRBJ2-3; V gene: TRBV5-5; CDR3 protein: CASSLTGWGTDTQYF; CDR3 DNA: TGTGCCAGCAGCTTAACAGGGTGGGGCACAGATACGCAGTATTTT